This TCR beta chain derives from a study of blood T cells in healthy people across ages. Across the study: Capture via template switching afforded approximately one barcoded beta molecule per two T cells.

No fewer than 6 million PBMCs went into each sample. The total RNA that was extracted per sample amounted to at least 5.5 micrograms. About this clonotype: Its antigen is unidentified. This may come from a read error, since a much larger clone is one base off.

Whole-study results and caveats: There was a strong correlation between TCR beta diversity and naive T cell percentage.

CDR3 length equals 12 residues. V shed 3 bases and J shed 6 bases, with 8 bases lying between them. Germline V gene data show CDR1 as MDHEN and CDR2 as SYDVKM. The authors ran a second PCR of 7 to 11 cycles using a sample-barcoded 5' primer and a J-beta primer mix. TCRdb independently ran MiXCR on the 5' RACE reads; one entry per CDR3 protein. This sample has roughly 1,500,000 distinct CDR3 sequences, with about 35% found just once. The rearrangement uses TRBV28 and TRBJ1-2; TRBD1 might be the D (5 bases). Material for sequencing was blood. The source of this sequence is a woman aged 25 to 39 in good health. CDR3 loop: CASSLTVHGYTF. CDR3 nucleotide sequence: TGTGCCAGCAGTTTGACAGTCCATGGCTACACCTTC.